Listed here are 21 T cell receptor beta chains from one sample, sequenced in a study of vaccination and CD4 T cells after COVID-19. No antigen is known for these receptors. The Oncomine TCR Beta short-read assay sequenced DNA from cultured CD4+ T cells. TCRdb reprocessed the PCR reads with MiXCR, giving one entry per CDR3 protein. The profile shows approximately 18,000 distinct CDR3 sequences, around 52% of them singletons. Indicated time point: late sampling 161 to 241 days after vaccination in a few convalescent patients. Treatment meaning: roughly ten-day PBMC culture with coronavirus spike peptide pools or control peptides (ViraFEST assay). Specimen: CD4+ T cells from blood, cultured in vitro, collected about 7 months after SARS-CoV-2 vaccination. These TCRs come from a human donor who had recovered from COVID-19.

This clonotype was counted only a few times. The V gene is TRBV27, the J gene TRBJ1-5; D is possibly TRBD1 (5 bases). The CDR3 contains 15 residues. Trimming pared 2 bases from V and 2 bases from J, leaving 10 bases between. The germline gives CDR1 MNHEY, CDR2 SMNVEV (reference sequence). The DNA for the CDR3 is TGTGCCAGCAGTTTACAGGGACGAGGCAATCAGCCCCAGCATTTT. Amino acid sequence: CASSLQGRGNQPQHF.

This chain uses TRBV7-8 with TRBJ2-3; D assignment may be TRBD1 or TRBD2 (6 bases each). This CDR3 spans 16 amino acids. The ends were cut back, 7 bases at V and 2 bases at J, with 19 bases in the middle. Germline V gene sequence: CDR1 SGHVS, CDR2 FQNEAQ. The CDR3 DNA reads TGTGCCAGCACCCCATTAGGGGGGCTCTACACAGATACGCAGTATTTT. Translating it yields CASTPLGGLYTDTQYF.

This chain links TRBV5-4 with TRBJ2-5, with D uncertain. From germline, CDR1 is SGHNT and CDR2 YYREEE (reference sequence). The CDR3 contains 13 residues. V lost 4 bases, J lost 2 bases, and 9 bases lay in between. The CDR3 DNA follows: TGTGCCAGCAGCGAACAGCTACAAGAGACCCAGTACTTC. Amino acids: CASSEQLQETQYF.

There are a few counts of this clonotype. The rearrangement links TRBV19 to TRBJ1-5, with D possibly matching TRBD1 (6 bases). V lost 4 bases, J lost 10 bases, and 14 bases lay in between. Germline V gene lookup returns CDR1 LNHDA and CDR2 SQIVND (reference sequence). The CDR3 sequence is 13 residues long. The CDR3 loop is CASSTGTFQPQHF. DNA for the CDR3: TGTGCCAGTAGTACCGGGACATTCCAACCCCAGCATTTT.

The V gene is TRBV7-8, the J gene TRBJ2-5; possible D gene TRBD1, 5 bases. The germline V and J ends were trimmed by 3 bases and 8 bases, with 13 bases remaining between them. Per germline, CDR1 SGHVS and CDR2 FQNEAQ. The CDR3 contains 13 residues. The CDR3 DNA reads TGTGCCAGCAGCTTTAAAGGGGATGTCACCCAGTACTTC. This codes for CASSFKGDVTQYF.

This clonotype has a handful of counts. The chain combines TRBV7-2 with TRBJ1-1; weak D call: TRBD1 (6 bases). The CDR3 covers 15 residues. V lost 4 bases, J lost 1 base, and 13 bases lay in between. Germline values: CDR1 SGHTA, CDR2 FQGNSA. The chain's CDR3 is CASSSQGIQNTEAFF. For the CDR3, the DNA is TGTGCCAGCAGCTCGCAGGGGATTCAGAACACTGAAGCTTTCTTT.

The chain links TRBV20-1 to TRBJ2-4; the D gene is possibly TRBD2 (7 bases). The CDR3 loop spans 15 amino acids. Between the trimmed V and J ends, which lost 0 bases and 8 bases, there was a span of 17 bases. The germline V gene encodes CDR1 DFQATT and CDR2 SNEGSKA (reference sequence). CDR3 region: CSARDAPGGRDIQYF. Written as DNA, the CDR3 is TGCAGTGCTAGAGACGCCCCGGGGGGCCGGGACATTCAGTACTTC.

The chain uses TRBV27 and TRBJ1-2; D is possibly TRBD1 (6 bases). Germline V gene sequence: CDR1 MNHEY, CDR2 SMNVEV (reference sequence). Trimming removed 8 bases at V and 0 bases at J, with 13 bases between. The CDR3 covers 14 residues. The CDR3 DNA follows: TGTGCCAGCCGCGGGGACAACCCTAACTATGGCTACACCTTC. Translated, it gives CASRGDNPNYGYTF.

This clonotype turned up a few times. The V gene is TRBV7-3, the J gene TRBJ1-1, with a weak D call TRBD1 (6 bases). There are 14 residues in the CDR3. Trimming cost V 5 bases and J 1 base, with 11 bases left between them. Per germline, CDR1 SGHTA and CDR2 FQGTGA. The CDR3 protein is CASSLTGRNTEAFF. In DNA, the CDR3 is TGTGCCAGCAGCCTGACAGGTCGGAACACTGAAGCTTTCTTT. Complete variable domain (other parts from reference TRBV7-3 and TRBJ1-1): GAGVSQTPSNKVTEKGKYVELRCDPISGHTALYWYRQSLGQGPEFLIYFQGTGAADDSGLPNDRFFAVRPEGSVSTLKIQRTERGDSAVYLCASSLTGRNTEAFFGQGTRLTVV.

The CDR3 nucleotides are TGCAGTGCTCAAGTTTGGACTAGATGGTATTCGTACGAGCAGTACTTC. It translates to CSAQVWTRWYSYEQYF. The chain is built from TRBV20-1 and TRBJ2-7, with 7 bases lining up with TRBD2. CDR1 DFQATT and CDR2 SNEGSKA come from the germline V gene (reference sequence). This CDR3 is built from 16 residues. The V gene end was trimmed by 5 bases and the J gene end by 4 bases; junction bases not matched to a gene: 17.

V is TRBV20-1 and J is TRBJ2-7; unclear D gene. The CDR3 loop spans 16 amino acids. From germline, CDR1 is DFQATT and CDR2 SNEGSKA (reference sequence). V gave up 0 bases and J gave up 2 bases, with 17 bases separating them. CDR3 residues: CSARDQRTYFTYEQYF. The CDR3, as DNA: TGCAGTGCTAGAGATCAAAGGACGTACTTTACCTACGAGCAGTACTTC.

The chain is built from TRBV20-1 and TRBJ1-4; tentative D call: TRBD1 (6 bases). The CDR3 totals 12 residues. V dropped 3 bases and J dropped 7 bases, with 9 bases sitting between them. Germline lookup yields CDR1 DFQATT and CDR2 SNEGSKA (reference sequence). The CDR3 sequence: CSARVRGEKLFF. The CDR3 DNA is TGCAGTGCTAGGGTCAGGGGTGAAAAACTGTTTTTT.

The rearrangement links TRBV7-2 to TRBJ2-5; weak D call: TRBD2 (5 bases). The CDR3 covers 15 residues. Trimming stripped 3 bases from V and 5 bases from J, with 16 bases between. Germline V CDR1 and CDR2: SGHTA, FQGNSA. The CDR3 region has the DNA TGTGCCAGCAGCTTCTCCTACCGGGGATGGGAGACCCAGTACTTC. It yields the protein CASSFSYRGWETQYF.

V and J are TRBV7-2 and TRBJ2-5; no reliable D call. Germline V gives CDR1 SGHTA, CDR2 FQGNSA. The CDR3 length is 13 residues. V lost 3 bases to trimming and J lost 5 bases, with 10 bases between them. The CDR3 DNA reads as TGTGCCAGCAGCTTGGGTAGTTATGAGACCCAGTACTTC. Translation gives CASSLGSYETQYF.

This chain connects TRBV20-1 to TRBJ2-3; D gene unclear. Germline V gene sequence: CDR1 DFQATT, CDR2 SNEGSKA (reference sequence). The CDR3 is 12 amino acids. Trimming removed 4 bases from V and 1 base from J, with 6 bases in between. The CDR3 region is CSAIKGTDTQYF. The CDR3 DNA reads TGCAGTGCTATAAAGGGCACAGATACGCAGTATTTT.

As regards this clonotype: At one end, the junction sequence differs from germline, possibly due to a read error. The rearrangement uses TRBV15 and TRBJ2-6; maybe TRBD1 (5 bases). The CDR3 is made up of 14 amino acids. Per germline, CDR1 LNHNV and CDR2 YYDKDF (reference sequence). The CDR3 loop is CATSDSVWANALTF. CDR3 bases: TGTGCCACCTCCGACAGTGTCTGGGCCAACGCCCTGACTTTC.

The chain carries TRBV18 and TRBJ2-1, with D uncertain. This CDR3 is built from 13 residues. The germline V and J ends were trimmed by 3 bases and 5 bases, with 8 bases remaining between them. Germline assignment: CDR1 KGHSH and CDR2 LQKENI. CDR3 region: CASSPERDNEQFF. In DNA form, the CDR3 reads TGTGCCAGCTCACCGGAGAGAGACAATGAGCAGTTCTTC.

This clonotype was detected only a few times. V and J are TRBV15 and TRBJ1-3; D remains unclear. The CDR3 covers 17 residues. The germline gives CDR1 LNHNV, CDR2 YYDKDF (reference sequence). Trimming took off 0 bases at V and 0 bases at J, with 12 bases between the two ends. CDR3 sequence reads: CATSRDPQATSGNTIYF. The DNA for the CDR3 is TGTGCCACCAGCAGAGATCCGCAGGCGACCTCTGGAAACACCATATATTTT.

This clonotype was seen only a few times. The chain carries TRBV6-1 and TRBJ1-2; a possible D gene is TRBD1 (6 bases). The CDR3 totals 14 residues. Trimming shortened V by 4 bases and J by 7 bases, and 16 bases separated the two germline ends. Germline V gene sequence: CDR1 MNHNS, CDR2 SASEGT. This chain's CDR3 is CASSVGGSALGYTF. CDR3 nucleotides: TGTGCCAGCAGTGTAGGGGGGTCAGCACTTGGCTACACCTTC.

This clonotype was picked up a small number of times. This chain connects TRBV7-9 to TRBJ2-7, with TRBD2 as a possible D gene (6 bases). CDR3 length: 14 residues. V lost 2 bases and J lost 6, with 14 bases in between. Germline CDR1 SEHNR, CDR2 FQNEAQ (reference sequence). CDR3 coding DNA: TGTGCCAGCAGCTTAATTGGGACTGCTAGCGAGCAGTACTTC. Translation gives CASSLIGTASEQYF.

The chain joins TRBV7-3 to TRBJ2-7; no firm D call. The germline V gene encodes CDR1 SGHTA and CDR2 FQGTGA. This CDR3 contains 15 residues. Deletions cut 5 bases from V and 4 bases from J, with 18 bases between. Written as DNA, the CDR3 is TGTGCCAGCAGCCTCTCCGGGCCCTCAGGTTACGAGCAGTACTTC. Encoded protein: CASSLSGPSGYEQYF.